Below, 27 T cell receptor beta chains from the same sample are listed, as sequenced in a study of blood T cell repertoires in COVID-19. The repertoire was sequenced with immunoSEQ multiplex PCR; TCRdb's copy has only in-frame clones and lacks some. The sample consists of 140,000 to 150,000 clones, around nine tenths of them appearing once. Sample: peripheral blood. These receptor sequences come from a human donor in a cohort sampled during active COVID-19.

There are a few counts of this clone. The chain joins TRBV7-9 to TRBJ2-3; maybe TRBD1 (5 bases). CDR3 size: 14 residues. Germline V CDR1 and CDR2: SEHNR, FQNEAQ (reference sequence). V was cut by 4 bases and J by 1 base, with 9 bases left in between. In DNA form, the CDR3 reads TGTGCCAGCAGCTCGCTACAGGGCACAGATACGCAGTATTTT. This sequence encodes CASSSLQGTDTQYF.

CDR3 amino acids: CASSWRGLPDQETQYF. The CDR3 region has the DNA TGCGCCAGCAGCTGGAGGGGACTACCAGACCAAGAGACCCAGTACTTC. The chain employs TRBV5-1 and TRBJ2-5, with 7 bases that match TRBD2. The V segment lost 3 bases and the J segment 0 bases; nucleotides outside the gene matches: 8. Germline assignment: CDR1 SGHRS and CDR2 YFSETQ. The CDR3 runs 16 residues.

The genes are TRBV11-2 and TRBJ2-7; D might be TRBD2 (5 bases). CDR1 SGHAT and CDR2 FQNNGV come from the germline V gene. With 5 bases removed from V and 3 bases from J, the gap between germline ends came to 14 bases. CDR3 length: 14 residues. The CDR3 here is CASSRQRVVYEQYF. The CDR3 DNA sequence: TGTGCCAGCAGCCGGCAGAGGGTCGTCTACGAGCAGTACTTC.

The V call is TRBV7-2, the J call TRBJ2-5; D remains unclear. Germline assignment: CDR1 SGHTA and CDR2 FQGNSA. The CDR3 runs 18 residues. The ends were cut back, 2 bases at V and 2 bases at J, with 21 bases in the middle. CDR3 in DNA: TGTGCCAGCAGCTTAATTCGTGTCGACTTACGGCGACAAGAGACCCAGTACTTC. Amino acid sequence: CASSLIRVDLRRQETQYF.

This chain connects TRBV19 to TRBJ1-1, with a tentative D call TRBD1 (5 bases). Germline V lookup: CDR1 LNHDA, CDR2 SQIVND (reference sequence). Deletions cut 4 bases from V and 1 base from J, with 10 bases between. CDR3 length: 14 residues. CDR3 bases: TGTGCCAGTAGTAGGAGGGGCCAGAACACTGAAGCTTTCTTT. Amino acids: CASSRRGQNTEAFF.

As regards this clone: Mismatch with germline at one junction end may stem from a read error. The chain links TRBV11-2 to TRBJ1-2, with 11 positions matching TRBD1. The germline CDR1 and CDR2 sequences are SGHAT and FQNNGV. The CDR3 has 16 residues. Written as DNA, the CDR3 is TGTGCCAGCAGCCGAGCCGGGACAGGGGGTAACTCTGGCTACACCTTC. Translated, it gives CASSRAGTGGNSGYTF.

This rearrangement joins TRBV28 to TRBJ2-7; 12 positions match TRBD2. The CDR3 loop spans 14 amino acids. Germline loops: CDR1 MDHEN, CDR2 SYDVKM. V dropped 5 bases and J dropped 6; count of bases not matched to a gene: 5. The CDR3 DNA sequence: TGTGCCAGCAGTCCCCGACTAGCGGGGGCCGAGCAGTACTTC. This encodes CASSPRLAGAEQYF.

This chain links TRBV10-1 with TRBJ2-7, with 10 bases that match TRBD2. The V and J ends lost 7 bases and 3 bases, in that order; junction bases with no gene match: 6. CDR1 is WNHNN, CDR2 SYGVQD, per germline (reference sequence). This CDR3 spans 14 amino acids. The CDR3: CASNPWTSGYEQYF. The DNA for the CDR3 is TGCGCCAGCAATCCCTGGACTAGCGGCTACGAGCAGTACTTC.

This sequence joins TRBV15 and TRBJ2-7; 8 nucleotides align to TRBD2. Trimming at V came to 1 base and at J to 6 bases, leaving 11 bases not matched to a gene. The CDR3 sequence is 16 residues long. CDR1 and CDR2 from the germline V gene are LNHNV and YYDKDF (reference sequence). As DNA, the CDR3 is TGTGCCACCAGCAGAGTAGCGGGGCCAGGCCGGCGCGAGCAGTACTTC. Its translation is CATSRVAGPGRREQYF.

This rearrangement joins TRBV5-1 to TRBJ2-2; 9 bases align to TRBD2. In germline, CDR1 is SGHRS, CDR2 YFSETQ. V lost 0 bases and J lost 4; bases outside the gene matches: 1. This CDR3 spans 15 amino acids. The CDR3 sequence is CASSLGTSVTGELFF. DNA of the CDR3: TGCGCCAGCAGCTTGGGGACTAGCGTCACCGGGGAGCTGTTTTTT.

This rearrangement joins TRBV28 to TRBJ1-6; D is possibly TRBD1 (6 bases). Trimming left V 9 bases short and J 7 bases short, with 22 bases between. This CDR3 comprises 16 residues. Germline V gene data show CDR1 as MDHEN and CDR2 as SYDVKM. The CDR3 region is CASHPWGPRGNSPLHF. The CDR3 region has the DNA TGTGCCAGTCACCCCTGGGGGCCCCGAGGGAATTCACCCCTCCACTTT.

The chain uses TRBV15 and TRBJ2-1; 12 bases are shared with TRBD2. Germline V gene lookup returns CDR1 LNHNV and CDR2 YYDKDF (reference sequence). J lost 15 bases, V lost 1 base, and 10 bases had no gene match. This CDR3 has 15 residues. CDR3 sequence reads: CATSRARLAGENLFF. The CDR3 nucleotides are TGTGCCACCAGCAGAGCGCGACTAGCGGGGGAGAATCTGTTCTTC. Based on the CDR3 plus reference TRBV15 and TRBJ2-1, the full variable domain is DAMVIQNPRYQVTQFGKPVTLSCSQTLNHNVMYWYQQKSSQAPKLLFHYYDKDFNNEADTPDNFQSRRPNTSFCFLDIRSPGLGDTAMYLCATSRARLAGENLFFGPGTRLTVL.

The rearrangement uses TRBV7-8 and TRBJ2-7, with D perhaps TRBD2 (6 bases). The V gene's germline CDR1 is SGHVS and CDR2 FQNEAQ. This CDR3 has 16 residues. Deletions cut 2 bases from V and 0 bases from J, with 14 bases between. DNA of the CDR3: TGTGCCAGCAGCTTATCGGAGGGCAGGAGCTCCTACGAGCAGTACTTC. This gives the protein CASSLSEGRSSYEQYF.

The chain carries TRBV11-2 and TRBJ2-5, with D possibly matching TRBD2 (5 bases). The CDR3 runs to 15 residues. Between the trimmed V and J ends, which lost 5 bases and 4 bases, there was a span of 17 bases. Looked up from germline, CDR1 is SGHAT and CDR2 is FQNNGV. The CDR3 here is CASSPRAQGTETQYF. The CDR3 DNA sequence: TGTGCCAGCAGCCCGCGGGCCCAAGGTACAGAGACCCAGTACTTC.

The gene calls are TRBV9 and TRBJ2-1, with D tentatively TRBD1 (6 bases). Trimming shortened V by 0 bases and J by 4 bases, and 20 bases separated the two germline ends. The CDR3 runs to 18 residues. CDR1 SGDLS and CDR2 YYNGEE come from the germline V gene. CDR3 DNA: TGTGCCAGCAGCGTAGCTACCCCGGGGCAGGGGCGATACAATGAGCAGTTCTTC. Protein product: CASSVATPGQGRYNEQFF.

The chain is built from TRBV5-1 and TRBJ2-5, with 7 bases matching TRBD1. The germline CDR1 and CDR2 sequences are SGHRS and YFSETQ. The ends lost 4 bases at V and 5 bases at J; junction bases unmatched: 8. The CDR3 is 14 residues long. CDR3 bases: TGCGCCAGCAGCCCGGGACAGCGGAGTGAGACCCAGTACTTC. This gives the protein CASSPGQRSETQYF. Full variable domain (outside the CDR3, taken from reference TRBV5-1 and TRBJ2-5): KAGVTQTPRYLIKTRGQQVTLSCSPISGHRSVSWYQQTPGQGLQFLFEYFSETQRNKGNFPGRFSGRQFSNSRSEMNVSTLELGDSALYLCASSPGQRSETQYFGPGTRLLVL.

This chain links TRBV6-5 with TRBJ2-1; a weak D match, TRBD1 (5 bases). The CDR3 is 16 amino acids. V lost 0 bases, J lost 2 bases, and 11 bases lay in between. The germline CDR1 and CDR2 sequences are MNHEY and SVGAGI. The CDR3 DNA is TGTGCCAGCAGTTACTCGATACCAGGGACCTACAATGAGCAGTTCTTC. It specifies CASSYSIPGTYNEQFF.

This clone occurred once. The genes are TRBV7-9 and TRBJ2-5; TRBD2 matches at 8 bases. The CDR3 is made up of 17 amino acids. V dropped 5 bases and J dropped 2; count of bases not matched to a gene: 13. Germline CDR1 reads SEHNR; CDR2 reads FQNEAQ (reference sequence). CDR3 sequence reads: CASSRGLDHHTQETQYF. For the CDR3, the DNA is TGTGCCAGCAGCCGGGGACTAGACCACCACACACAAGAGACCCAGTACTTC. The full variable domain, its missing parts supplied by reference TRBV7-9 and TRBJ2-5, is DTGVSQNPRHKITKRGQNVTFRCDPISEHNRLYWYRQTLGQGPEFLTYFQNEAQLEKSRLLSDRFSAERPKGSFSTLEIQRTEQGDSAMYLCASSRGLDHHTQETQYFGPGTRLLVL.

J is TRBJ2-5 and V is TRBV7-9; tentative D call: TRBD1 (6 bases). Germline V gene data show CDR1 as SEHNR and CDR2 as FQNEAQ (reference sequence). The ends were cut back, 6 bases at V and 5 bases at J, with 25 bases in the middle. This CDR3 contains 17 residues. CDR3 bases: TGTGCCAGCAGTCCGCCGACCGGGACACTCGAGCCGGAGACCCAGTACTTC. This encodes CASSPPTGTLEPETQYF. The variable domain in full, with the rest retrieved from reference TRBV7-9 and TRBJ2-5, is DTGVSQNPRHKITKRGQNVTFRCDPISEHNRLYWYRQTLGQGPEFLTYFQNEAQLEKSRLLSDRFSAERPKGSFSTLEIQRTEQGDSAMYLCASSPPTGTLEPETQYFGPGTRLLVL.

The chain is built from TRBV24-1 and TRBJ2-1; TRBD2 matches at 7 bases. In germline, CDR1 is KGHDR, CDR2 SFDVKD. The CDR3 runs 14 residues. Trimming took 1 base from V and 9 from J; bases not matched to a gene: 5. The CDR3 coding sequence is TGTGCCACCAGTGATTTTCCGACTAGCCCTGAGCAGTTCTTC. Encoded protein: CATSDFPTSPEQFF.

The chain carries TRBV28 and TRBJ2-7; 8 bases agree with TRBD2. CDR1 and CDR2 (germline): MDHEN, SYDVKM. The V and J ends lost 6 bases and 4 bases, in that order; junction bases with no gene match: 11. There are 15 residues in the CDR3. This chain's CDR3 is CASRTVSGIMYEQYF. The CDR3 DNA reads TGTGCCAGCAGAACGGTTAGCGGGATAATGTACGAGCAGTACTTC. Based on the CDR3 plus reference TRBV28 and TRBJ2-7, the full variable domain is DVKVTQSSRYLVKRTGEKVFLECVQDMDHENMFWYRQDPGLGLRLIYFSYDVKMKEKGDIPEGYSVSREKKERFSLILESASTNQTSMYLCASRTVSGIMYEQYFGPGTRLTVT.

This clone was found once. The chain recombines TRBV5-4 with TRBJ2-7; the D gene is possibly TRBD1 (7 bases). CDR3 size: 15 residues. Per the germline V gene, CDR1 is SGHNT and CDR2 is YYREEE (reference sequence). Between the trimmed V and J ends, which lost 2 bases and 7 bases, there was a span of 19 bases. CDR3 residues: CASSFEDRRADEQYF. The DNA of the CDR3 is TGTGCCAGCAGCTTTGAGGACAGGAGGGCGGATGAGCAGTACTTC.

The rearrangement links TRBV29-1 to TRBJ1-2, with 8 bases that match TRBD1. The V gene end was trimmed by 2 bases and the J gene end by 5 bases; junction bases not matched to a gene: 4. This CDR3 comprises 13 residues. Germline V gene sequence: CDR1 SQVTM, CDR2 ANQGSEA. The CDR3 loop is CSVETGGRYGYTF. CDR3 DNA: TGCAGCGTTGAAACAGGGGGGCGGTATGGCTACACCTTC.

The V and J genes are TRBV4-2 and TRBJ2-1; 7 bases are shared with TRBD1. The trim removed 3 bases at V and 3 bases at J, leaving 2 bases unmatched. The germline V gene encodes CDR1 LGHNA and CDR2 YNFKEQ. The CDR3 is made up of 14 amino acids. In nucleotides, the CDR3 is TGTGCCAGCAGCCAGGGACAGAGCTACAATGAGCAGTTCTTC. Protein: CASSQGQSYNEQFF.

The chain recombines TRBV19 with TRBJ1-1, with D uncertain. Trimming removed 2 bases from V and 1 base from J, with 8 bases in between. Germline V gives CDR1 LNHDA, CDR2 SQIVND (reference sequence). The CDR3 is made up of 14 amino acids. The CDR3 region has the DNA TGTGCCAGTAGTATATCAGTGGCGAACACTGAAGCTTTCTTT. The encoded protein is CASSISVANTEAFF.

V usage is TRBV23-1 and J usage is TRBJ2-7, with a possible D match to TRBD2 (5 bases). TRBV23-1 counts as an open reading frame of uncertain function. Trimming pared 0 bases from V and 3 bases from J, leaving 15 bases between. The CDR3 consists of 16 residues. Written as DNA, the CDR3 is TGCGCCAGCAGTCAATCGCTAACTAGGGAGTTCTACGAGCAGTACTTC. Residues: CASSQSLTREFYEQYF.

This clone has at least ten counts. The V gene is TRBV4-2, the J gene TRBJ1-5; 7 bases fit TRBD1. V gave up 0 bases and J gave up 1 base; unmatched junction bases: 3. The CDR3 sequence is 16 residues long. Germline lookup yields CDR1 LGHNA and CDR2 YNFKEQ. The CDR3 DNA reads TGTGCCAGCAGCCAAGAAACAGGGGTAAGCAATCAGCCCCAGCATTTT. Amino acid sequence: CASSQETGVSNQPQHF.